This TCR beta chain was recovered during a study of cytomegalovirus exposure and HLA in healthy donors. Across the study: Of roughly 400 genotyped donors, about 81% grouped in the Caucasian-associated ancestry cluster. General observations from the study: Among TCR beta chains, those listed as cytomegalovirus-associated numbered around 180. The authors later linked a missense DCLRE1C variant to TCR beta V- and J-gene trimming.

These donors counted as nominally healthy when sampled, but unrecorded immune exposures were likely. The V gene lost 5 bases and the J gene lost 5 bases, with 14 bases spanning the gap. Germline assignment: CDR1 SGHRS and CDR2 YFSETQ. This CDR3 spans 14 amino acids. The PCR made use of 60 Vbeta and 13 Jbeta primers. Some clones are missing from TCRdb's copy, which holds only in-frame ones; the method was immunoSEQ multiplex PCR. The sample lists around 150,000 clones, 78% seen once, with approximately 3% in the top ten. On this clone itself: The antigen is not known.

The source material was PBMCs. The TCR was taken from a woman aged 40-49 years in good health and CMV-seronegative. This chain joins TRBV5-1 and TRBJ2-4, with D possibly TRBD2 on 7 matching bases. The CDR3 sequence: CASSWGGRENIQYF. The CDR3 nucleotides read TGCGCCAGCAGTTGGGGGGGCCGCGAAAACATTCAGTACTTC.